Below, 28 T cell receptor beta chains from the same sample are listed, as sequenced in a study of blood T cell repertoires in COVID-19. TCRdb's copy holds only in-frame clones and misses some; the assay was immunoSEQ multiplex PCR. The sample consists of around 230,000 clones, around 83% of them appearing once. Sequences were obtained from peripheral blood. These receptors were obtained from a woman in her 50s with acute or convalescent COVID-19.

This chain joins TRBV6-5 and TRBJ2-5; 8 bases line up with TRBD2. Germline CDR1 and CDR2: MNHEY and SVGAGI. V lost 5 bases to trimming and J lost 9 bases; unmatched junction nucleotides: 14. CDR3 length: 15 residues. The CDR3 reads CASSLWTTGGSAQYF. DNA of the CDR3: TGTGCCAGCAGTCTTTGGACAACGGGGGGGTCGGCCCAGTACTTC.

The chain couples TRBV30 to TRBJ1-1; TRBD1 is a possible D gene (6 bases). Trimming took off 3 bases at V and 0 bases at J, with 8 bases between the two ends. Per the germline V gene, CDR1 is GTSNPN and CDR2 is SVGIG (reference sequence). The CDR3 extends over 13 amino acids. Here the CDR3 reads CAWRWDMNTEAFF. In nucleotides, the CDR3 is TGTGCCTGGAGGTGGGACATGAACACTGAAGCTTTCTTT.

The chain is built from TRBV2 and TRBJ1-1, with 11 positions matching TRBD1. This CDR3 comprises 17 residues. V was pared by 1 base and J by 5 bases, with 9 bases of the junction left unmatched. Germline assignment: CDR1 SNHLY and CDR2 FYNNEI. For the CDR3, the DNA is TGTGCCAGCAGTGAAGTGACCGGGACAGGGGGGAGGACTGAAGCTTTCTTT. The encoded protein is CASSEVTGTGGRTEAFF.

The V and J genes are TRBV9 and TRBJ2-3, with D possibly matching TRBD2 (5 bases). The germline V and J ends were trimmed by 3 bases and 1 base, with 12 bases remaining between them. The CDR3 sequence is 15 residues long. CDR1 and CDR2 (germline): SGDLS, YYNGEE. The chain's CDR3 is CASSAPLSGTDTQYF. CDR3 bases: TGTGCCAGCAGCGCCCCCCTTAGCGGCACAGATACGCAGTATTTT. Based on the CDR3 plus reference TRBV9 and TRBJ2-3, the full variable domain is DSGVTQTPKHLITATGQRVTLRCSPRSGDLSVYWYQQSLDQGLQFLIQYYNGEERAKGNILERFSAQQFPDLHSELNLSSLELGDSALYFCASSAPLSGTDTQYFGPGTRLTVL.

The genes are TRBV9 and TRBJ1-2; weak D call: TRBD1 (6 bases). From germline, CDR1 is SGDLS and CDR2 YYNGEE. The CDR3 runs 15 residues. V was cut by 5 bases and J by 3 bases, with 17 bases left in between. The CDR3 protein is CASRGHLGVDYGYTF. Here the CDR3 DNA reads TGTGCCAGCAGGGGACATCTCGGAGTTGACTATGGCTACACCTTC.

This chain uses TRBV9 with TRBJ2-1; 10 nucleotides match TRBD1. V gave up 3 bases and J gave up 0 bases; unmatched junction bases: 18. The CDR3 extends over 21 amino acids. Germline CDR1 and CDR2: SGDLS and YYNGEE. The CDR3 sequence: CASSAPRTGGLAGVSYNEQFF. For the CDR3, the DNA is TGTGCCAGCAGCGCCCCGAGGACAGGGGGGCTAGCGGGCGTCTCCTACAATGAGCAGTTCTTC.

This chain joins TRBV2 and TRBJ1-4; D possibly corresponds to TRBD1 (5 bases). V lost 8 bases, J lost 8 bases, and 18 bases lay in between. The length of the CDR3 is 14 residues. Looked up from germline, CDR1 is SNHLY and CDR2 is FYNNEI. CDR3 coding DNA: TGTGCCAGCCGGTCGGGACTGCGGGAGGAAAAACTGTTTTTT. Translation gives CASRSGLREEKLFF.

The V gene is TRBV3-1 (or the pseudogene TRBV3-2), the J gene TRBJ2-1, with 16 bases lining up with TRBD2. Germline-derived CDR1 and CDR2 are LGHDT and YNNKEL (reference sequence). The CDR3 has 22 residues. J lost 0 bases, V lost 0 bases, and 11 bases had no gene match. CDR3 DNA sequence: TGTGCCAGCAGCCAAGATTTTCCGGGACTAGCGGGAGGGGGGGGCTCCTACAATGAGCAGTTCTTC. This translates into CASSQDFPGLAGGGGSYNEQFF.

The chain is built from TRBV28 and TRBJ2-5, with D perhaps TRBD1 (6 bases). CDR3 length: 15 amino acids. Germline V gene data show CDR1 as MDHEN and CDR2 as SYDVKM. V was pared by 4 bases and J by 4 bases, with 16 bases between. This CDR3 reads CASSSAGVVRETQYF. The CDR3 nucleotides read TGTGCCAGCAGTTCGGCAGGGGTTGTAAGAGAGACCCAGTACTTC.

The chain links TRBV5-1 to TRBJ2-1; 7 nucleotides agree with TRBD2. The CDR3 is made up of 15 amino acids. V lost 1 base, J lost 3 bases, and 4 bases stayed unmatched. From germline, CDR1 is SGHRS and CDR2 YFSETQ. Here the CDR3 reads CASSLWRENYNEQFF. The CDR3 DNA sequence: TGCGCCAGCAGCTTGTGGCGGGAGAACTACAATGAGCAGTTCTTC. The full variable domain, its missing parts supplied by reference TRBV5-1 and TRBJ2-1, is KAGVTQTPRYLIKTRGQQVTLSCSPISGHRSVSWYQQTPGQGLQFLFEYFSETQRNKGNFPGRFSGRQFSNSRSEMNVSTLELGDSALYLCASSLWRENYNEQFFGPGTRLTVL.

In its sample, this clone was seen a few times. This chain joins TRBV29-1 and TRBJ2-7; D ambiguous. Between the trimmed V and J ends, which lost 4 bases and 6 bases, there was a span of 7 bases. The CDR3 sequence is 10 residues long. Germline lookup yields CDR1 SQVTM and CDR2 ANQGSEA. The CDR3 nucleotides read TGCAGCGTTGTTACGGGCGAGCAGTACTTC. Its protein product is CSVVTGEQYF.

V and J are TRBV7-6 and TRBJ1-2; D remains unclear. The germline V gene encodes CDR1 SGHVS and CDR2 FNYEAQ. The CDR3 covers 15 residues. Trimming left V 6 bases short and J 6 bases short, with 20 bases between. The CDR3 sequence is CASSQWSSGVDGYTF. The CDR3 region has the DNA TGTGCCAGCAGTCAATGGTCAAGCGGGGTAGATGGCTACACCTTC.

The CDR3 is CASSIVAGEQYF. DNA for the CDR3: TGTGCCAGTAGTATCGTAGCTGGGGAGCAGTACTTC. The V gene is TRBV19, the J gene TRBJ2-7; D is uncertain. The length of the CDR3 is 12 residues. Germline V lookup: CDR1 LNHDA, CDR2 SQIVND (reference sequence). V was pared by 3 bases and J by 7 bases, with 10 bases between.

The genes are TRBV9 and TRBJ1-2; 9 nucleotides align to TRBD1. CDR3 length: 17 residues. J lost 5 bases, V lost 4 bases, and 15 bases had no gene match. Per germline, CDR1 SGDLS and CDR2 YYNGEE. The CDR3 here is CASSPGPGQGGFYGYTF. The CDR3 coding sequence is TGTGCCAGCAGCCCCGGGCCGGGACAGGGCGGGTTTTATGGCTACACCTTC.

The chain couples TRBV14 to TRBJ2-1; the match to TRBD2 covers 9 bases. CDR3 length: 16 amino acids. The germline gives CDR1 SGHDN, CDR2 FVKESK. V shed 4 bases, J shed 9 bases, and the junction held 13 bases outside the gene matches. The CDR3 DNA follows: TGTGCCAGCAGCCCAGTTAAAGCGGGAGGATCAAGTGAGCAGTTCTTC. It encodes CASSPVKAGGSSEQFF.

The chain links TRBV2 to TRBJ2-1, with 8 bases identical to TRBD2. This CDR3 spans 16 amino acids. Trimming removed 5 bases from V and 2 bases from J; junction bases left unmatched: 8. CDR1 is SNHLY, CDR2 FYNNEI, per germline. The CDR3 reads CASSSRGGRTYNEQFF. CDR3 nucleotide sequence: TGTGCCAGCAGTTCCCGGGGGGGGAGGACCTACAATGAGCAGTTCTTC.

The rearrangement joins TRBV19 to TRBJ2-1; 7 bases match TRBD2. This CDR3 region has 16 residues. Unmatched junction bases numbered 16, after V lost 7 bases and J lost 7 bases. CDR1 LNHDA and CDR2 SQIVND come from the germline V gene (reference sequence). The CDR3 loop is CASTPQGGVRPNEQFF. The CDR3 region has the DNA TGTGCCAGTACCCCTCAGGGAGGGGTAAGGCCTAATGAGCAGTTCTTC.

This rearrangement joins TRBV6-2 or TRBV6-3 to TRBJ2-7; a possible D gene is TRBD2 (5 bases). The CDR3 is made up of 16 amino acids. The germline CDR1 and CDR2 sequences are MNHEY and SVGEGT. Trimming removed 6 bases at V and 0 bases at J, with 18 bases between. The CDR3 sequence is CASSPPKRRVSYEQYF. The CDR3 region has the DNA TGTGCCAGCAGCCCTCCTAAGCGGCGGGTCTCCTACGAGCAGTACTTC.

V and J are TRBV24-1 and TRBJ2-3; 12 nucleotides line up with TRBD2. Germline CDR1 reads KGHDR; CDR2 reads SFDVKD. The length of the CDR3 is 16 residues. Trimming took 4 bases from V and 4 from J; bases not matched to a gene: 5. The CDR3 region is CATSEALAGGPDTQYF. CDR3 coding DNA: TGTGCCACCAGTGAAGCGCTAGCGGGAGGGCCAGATACGCAGTATTTT.

The chain joins TRBV6-5 to TRBJ2-1, with TRBD2 identical over 14 bases. The CDR3 totals 15 residues. CDR1 MNHEY and CDR2 SVGAGI come from the germline V gene. Trimming at V came to 10 bases and at J to 5 bases, leaving 7 bases not matched to a gene. CDR3 in amino acids: CAIGGLAGENNEQFF. As DNA, the CDR3 is TGTGCCATCGGGGGACTAGCGGGAGAGAACAATGAGCAGTTCTTC.

The chain uses TRBV9 and TRBJ1-3, with 9 bases matching TRBD1. The V segment lost 2 bases and the J segment 2 bases; nucleotides outside the gene matches: 5. Germline CDR1 SGDLS, CDR2 YYNGEE. CDR3 size: 16 residues. The CDR3 DNA reads as TGTGCCAGCAGCGTTCGTGGGGACAGGGCTGGAAACACCATATATTTT. This sequence encodes CASSVRGDRAGNTIYF.

The V call is TRBV11-3, the J call TRBJ2-5; D may be TRBD1 (6 bases). Between the trimmed V and J ends, which lost 1 base and 2 bases, there was a span of 8 bases. This CDR3 spans 14 amino acids. CDR1 and CDR2 (germline): SGHNT, YENEEA. CDR3 in DNA: TGTGCCAGCAGCTTAGGGGACATGCAAGAGACCCAGTACTTC. This codes for CASSLGDMQETQYF. Using reference TRBV11-3 and TRBJ2-5 for the parts outside the CDR3, the full variable domain is EAGVVQSPRYKIIEKKQPVAFWCNPISGHNTLYWYLQNLGQGPELLIRYENEEAVDDSQLPKDRFSAERLKGVDSTLKIQPAELGDSAVYLCASSLGDMQETQYFGPGTRLLVL.

The genes are TRBV14 and TRBJ2-2; TRBD2 matches at 11 bases. Germline V gene lookup returns CDR1 SGHDN and CDR2 FVKESK. V was clipped by 4 bases and J by 7 bases; unmatched bases: 5. The CDR3 runs 15 residues. Written as DNA, the CDR3 is TGTGCCAGCAGCCCCACTAGCGGGAGAAGCGGGGAGCTGTTTTTT. Its protein product is CASSPTSGRSGELFF.

The chain carries TRBV5-4 and TRBJ2-6; 7 nucleotides align to TRBD2. The CDR3 consists of 15 residues. CDR1 and CDR2 from the germline V gene are SGHNT and YYREEE (reference sequence). Losses at the gene ends were 4 bases for V and 0 bases for J; bases not matched to a gene: 1. CDR3 sequence: CASSPGGSGANVLTF. CDR3 DNA: TGTGCCAGCAGCCCGGGGGGCTCTGGGGCCAACGTCCTGACTTTC.

This chain links TRBV11-2 with TRBJ2-3; D remains ambiguous. The CDR3 length is 13 residues. The germline V and J ends were trimmed by 5 bases and 8 bases, with 14 bases remaining between them. The germline V gene has CDR1 SGHAT and CDR2 FQNNGV. CDR3 bases: TGTGCCAGCAGCCCCCCTACCGGTGTTACGCAGTATTTT. It translates to CASSPPTGVTQYF. Using reference TRBV11-2 and TRBJ2-3 for the parts outside the CDR3, the full variable domain is EAGVAQSPRYKIIEKRQSVAFWCNPISGHATLYWYQQILGQGPKLLIQFQNNGVVDDSQLPKDRFSAERLKGVDSTLKIQPAKLEDSAVYLCASSPPTGVTQYFGPGTRLTVL.

The J gene is TRBJ2-2, the V gene TRBV6-1, with 10 bases fitting TRBD1. The CDR3 covers 17 residues. V shed 4 bases, J shed 5 bases, and the junction held 10 bases outside the gene matches. CDR1 MNHNS and CDR2 SASEGT come from the germline V gene. CDR3 protein: CASSGGPGQGFTGELFF. CDR3 bases: TGTGCCAGCAGTGGAGGCCCGGGACAGGGGTTTACCGGGGAGCTGTTTTTT.

The chain uses TRBV28 and TRBJ1-4, with D perhaps TRBD1 (6 bases). This CDR3 has 18 residues. The ends were cut back, 7 bases at V and 4 bases at J, with 25 bases in the middle. Germline V gene sequence: CDR1 MDHEN, CDR2 SYDVKM. The CDR3 region is CASTSIGVQGPRNEKLFF. CDR3 nucleotide sequence: TGTGCCAGCACCTCAATTGGCGTACAGGGACCTCGTAATGAAAAACTGTTTTTT.

The J gene is TRBJ2-3, the V gene TRBV6-5, with D possibly being TRBD2 (6 bases). Trimming took off 0 bases at V and 6 bases at J, with 7 bases between the two ends. Germline CDR1 MNHEY, CDR2 SVGAGI. The CDR3 runs to 13 residues. The CDR3 reads CASSYSGGDTQYF. The CDR3 nucleotides are TGTGCCAGCAGTTACTCGGGGGGTGATACGCAGTATTTT.